The 3 T cell receptor beta chains in this list originate from one sample, sequenced in a study of blood T cell repertoires in COVID-19. Repertoires were generated with immunoSEQ multiplex PCR, while TCRdb's copy carries only in-frame clones and drops some. This table holds about 220,000 clones, 75% to 85% found once. The sequenced sample was peripheral blood. The receptors come from a man between 45 and 60 years old with active or convalescent COVID-19.

This clone was counted between two and nine times. The V gene is TRBV19, the J gene TRBJ2-7, with D tentatively TRBD2 (5 bases). The CDR3 is 13 amino acids. The V and J ends lost 5 bases and 4 bases respectively, with 12 bases between them. Looked up from germline, CDR1 is LNHDA and CDR2 is SQIVND (reference sequence). CDR3 amino acids: CASSSDGEYEQYV. As DNA, the CDR3 is TGTGCCAGTAGTTCCGACGGGGAGTACGAGCAGTACGTC.

The chain uses TRBV7-2 and TRBJ1-4, with 10 bases lining up with TRBD1. The junction had 5 bases not matched to a gene; V was cut back by 5 bases and J by 2 bases. CDR3 size: 16 residues. Per germline, CDR1 SGHTA and CDR2 FQGNSA. This chain's CDR3 is CASSPGQGRTNEKLFF. The CDR3 bases are TGTGCCAGCAGCCCGGGACAGGGGCGTACTAATGAAAAACTGTTTTTT. The whole variable domain, filled in from reference TRBV7-2 and TRBJ1-4, reads GAGVSQSPSNKVTEKGKDVELRCDPISGHTALYWYRQSLGQGLEFLIYFQGNSAPDKSGLPSDRFSAERTGGSVSTLTIQRTQQEDSAVYLCASSPGQGRTNEKLFFGSGTQLSVL.

This sequence joins TRBV7-2 and TRBJ1-2; D possibly corresponds to TRBD1 (5 bases). This CDR3 has 13 residues. V dropped 1 base and J dropped 6 bases, with 9 bases sitting between them. CDR1 and CDR2 from the germline V gene are SGHTA and FQGNSA. The CDR3 sequence is CASSLGQMNGYTF. CDR3 sequence (DNA): TGTGCCAGCAGCTTAGGACAGATGAATGGCTACACCTTC.